This T cell receptor (beta chain) was sequenced in a study of blood T cell repertoires in COVID-19 (dated by TCRdb to the early 2020s). Study-level background: Collaborator samples came from the United States, Italy and Spain and covered acute and convalescent phases of COVID-19. The material from the prospective study consisted of cDNA or gDNA derived from T cells, B-cell-depleted T cells, or PBMCs. The dataset comprised deeply sampled blood TCRbeta repertoires from subjects exposed to, actively infected with, or recovered from COVID-19. The repertoires were released in a freely available public database meant as a resource for research on the immune response to SARS-CoV-2. Samples came from the ongoing ImmuneRACE study (first 160 participants) plus 1,254 subjects from 6 global collaborators. The sample metadata nearly always contained a de-identified subject ID, COVID-19 status, age in years and sex. Where HLA class I and class II types were available, the types were taken from metadata supplied by the sample provider, not from assay-based typing.

Study-wide findings and limitations: The amount of clinical and demographic metadata varied by source and participant and was provided uncurated.

TCRbeta CDR3 regions were amplified from genomic DNA by means of the immunoSEQ Assay, a bias-controlled multiplex PCR. The original pipeline was this. Nucleated cell counts per sample were estimated from amplification of reference gene primers within the assay. To quantify the absolute abundance of each unique TCRbeta CDR3 rearrangement, sequence reads were collapsed and filtered. For each sample, productive Simpson clonality was calculated as the square root of Simpson's diversity index across productive rearrangements. TCRdb stores this immuneACCESS table with in-frame sequences only. Part of the clones is absent; in the studies checked, under half of the shortfall reflects unresolved V genes, and no reason is known for the rest. The DNA was the basis for D and trimming; V, J and clone size are from that table. The sample contains around 450,000 clones, 87% of them found a single time. The leading ten clones occupy roughly 1.8% of the sample.

Including cysteine and phenylalanine, the CDR3 has 15 amino acids. The entry retains the CDR3 DNA only, 45 bases that are in frame from base 1. V is trimmed back by 7 bases and J by 5 bases, and the junction contains 11 bases that no gene match accounts for. From a lookup of the germline V gene, CDR1 and CDR2 are SGHRS and YFSETQ. With respect to this clone: No cognate antigen has been identified for it. Per-nucleotide qualities are absent, and no much larger clonotype sits a single base away.

Participants in the prospective study were enrolled through a virtual design, were aged about 18 to 89 years, and lived in roughly 25 United States geographic areas. To assign participants to cohorts, the prospective study relied on clinical history that participants themselves reported in a screening survey and a study questionnaire. In the prospective study, whole blood, serum and a nasopharyngeal or oropharyngeal swab were collected from each participant by mobile phlebotomists. Prospective study participants could optionally give additional blood draws and questionnaires over a roughly 2-month period. Before DNA extraction, prospective study blood samples were shipped either frozen or at room temperature.

The source of this sequence is a woman under 30 with acute COVID-19. The material sequenced was PBMCs or T cells enriched from blood (not recorded which). The chain uses TRBV5-1 and TRBJ2-2, with 7 junctional bases fitting TRBD1. The DNA sequence is as follows: TGCGCCAGCGGACTTAATCAGGGGGAAACCGGGGAGCTGTTTTTT. This yields the protein CASGLNQGETGELFF.